These 17 T cell receptor beta chains came from one sample sequenced in a study of shared clonotypes between healthy human individuals. The data were produced by immunoSEQ multiplex PCR, yet TCRdb's version contains in-frame clones alone and is incomplete. This sample has approximately 1,500,000 clones; roughly 96% occur once, and the top ten carry roughly 1.2%. The sequenced sample consisted of naive CD4+ T cells sorted from blood. Subset defined: CD45RA+ positively selected. These receptors originate from a man aged 25 to 40 in good health.

The CDR3 region has the DNA TGTGCCAGCAGTCCTCGCTCCACGGCTGTCAATGAGCAGTTCTTC. Residues: CASSPRSTAVNEQFF. J is TRBJ2-1 and V is TRBV5-4; the D is unclear. V was shortened by 5 bases and J by 6 bases, with 18 bases between the two germline ends. The CDR3 extends over 15 amino acids. CDR1 is SGHNT and CDR2 is YYREEE in the germline V gene (reference sequence). The whole variable domain, remainder taken from reference TRBV5-4 and TRBJ2-1, is ETGVTQSPTHLIKTRGQQVTLRCSSQSGHNTVSWYQQALGQGPQFIFQYYREEENGRGNFPPRFSGLQFPNYSSELNVNALELDDSALYLCASSPRSTAVNEQFFGPGTRLTVL.

The chain carries TRBV2 and TRBJ2-1; TRBD2 agrees at 7 bases. The CDR3 contains 13 residues. The V gene's germline CDR1 is SNHLY and CDR2 FYNNEI. V was clipped by 7 bases and J by 4 bases; unmatched bases: 4. CDR3 coding DNA: TGTGCCAGCACGCGGGAGCTTTACAATGAGCAGTTCTTC. Translation gives CASTRELYNEQFF.

The rearrangement joins TRBV4-3 to TRBJ2-7; D is possibly TRBD2 (5 bases). Germline CDR1 LGHNA, CDR2 YSLEER. The CDR3 consists of 13 residues. Trimming took off 4 bases at V and 7 bases at J, with 14 bases between the two ends. In nucleotides, the CDR3 is TGCGCCAGCAGCCTAATATTAACGGGGGAGCAGTACTTC. This sequence encodes CASSLILTGEQYF.

The genes are TRBV4-1 and TRBJ2-7; unclear D gene. The CDR3 contains 16 residues. Germline V gene lookup returns CDR1 MGHRA and CDR2 YSYEKL. Trimming cost V 0 bases and J 2 bases, with 14 bases left between them. The CDR3 nucleotides read TGCGCCAGCAGCCAAGATCTAGGCGGCACCCCCTACGAGCAGTACTTC. It specifies CASSQDLGGTPYEQYF.

The chain is built from TRBV18 and TRBJ2-2, with TRBD1 matching 7 bases. J lost 4 bases, V lost 3 bases, and 11 bases had no gene match. Germline assignment: CDR1 KGHSH and CDR2 LQKENI. The CDR3 loop spans 17 amino acids. The CDR3 sequence is CASSPDRVPKSTGELFF. The DNA of the CDR3 is TGTGCCAGCTCACCCGACAGGGTACCTAAAAGCACCGGGGAGCTGTTTTTT.

V gene TRBV5-4 combines with J gene TRBJ2-6; 9 bases fit TRBD1. This CDR3 region has 17 residues. V lost 3 bases to trimming and J lost 3 bases; unmatched junction nucleotides: 7. Germline assignment: CDR1 SGHNT and CDR2 YYREEE (reference sequence). The CDR3 loop is CASSSRDRVFGANVLTF. In DNA form, the CDR3 reads TGTGCCAGCAGCTCCCGGGACAGGGTCTTTGGGGCCAACGTCCTGACTTTC.

DNA for the CDR3: TGTGCCAGCAGCTTAGGGACTAGCCCTTCGGATACGCAGTATTTT. It is translated as CASSLGTSPSDTQYF. V and J are TRBV7-6 and TRBJ2-3; 8 positions match TRBD2. Germline CDR1 reads SGHVS; CDR2 reads FNYEAQ. CDR3 size: 15 residues. J was trimmed by 6 bases and V by 1 base; bases with no gene match: 6.

The gene calls are TRBV18 and TRBJ2-7; tentative D call: TRBD2 (6 bases). The ends were cut back, 6 bases at V and 4 bases at J, with 22 bases in the middle. The CDR3 extends over 16 amino acids. CDR1 and CDR2 from the germline V gene are KGHSH and LQKENI. The CDR3 DNA reads as TGTGCCAGCTCCCCCTTGGGGACTCCGCTACCGTACGAGCAGTACTTC. Protein: CASSPLGTPLPYEQYF.

J is TRBJ2-1 and V is TRBV7-2, with D hard to call. The V gene's germline CDR1 is SGHTA and CDR2 FQGNSA. The V and J ends lost 0 bases and 13 bases respectively, with 7 bases between them. This CDR3 spans 11 amino acids. The CDR3 region has the DNA TGTGCCAGCAGCTTAGCGCTAGGTCAGTTCTTC. This sequence encodes CASSLALGQFF.

The chain has TRBV28 and TRBJ2-3; D ambiguous. Germline assignment: CDR1 MDHEN and CDR2 SYDVKM. The CDR3 contains 15 residues. V lost 3 bases and J lost 0, with 10 bases in between. CDR3 sequence (DNA): TGTGCCAGCAGTTTCTTGAGTTCTAGCACAGATACGCAGTATTTT. Residues: CASSFLSSSTDTQYF.

This clone was found once. The CDR3: CASSLEGLAGNRPYNEQFF. The CDR3 bases are TGTGCCAGCAGCTTAGAGGGACTAGCGGGAAATCGTCCCTACAATGAGCAGTTCTTC. V usage is TRBV7-6 and J usage is TRBJ2-1; TRBD2 matches 13 bases. CDR1 is SGHVS, CDR2 FNYEAQ, per germline. The CDR3 covers 19 residues. J lost 2 bases, V lost 1 base, and 8 bases had no gene match.

The chain recombines TRBV19 with TRBJ2-5; TRBD1 aligns across 7 bases. Trimming removed 4 bases from V and 1 base from J; junction bases left unmatched: 9. This CDR3 has 16 residues. From germline, CDR1 is LNHDA and CDR2 SQIVND (reference sequence). CDR3 loop: CASSTTGTAIQETQYF. Written as DNA, the CDR3 is TGTGCCAGTAGTACCACCGGGACAGCAATCCAAGAGACCCAGTACTTC.

The rearrangement uses TRBV7-9 and TRBJ2-3, with TRBD1 matching 10 bases. Trimming at V came to 4 bases and at J to 4 bases, leaving 5 bases not matched to a gene. This CDR3 has 15 amino acids. Germline V gene lookup returns CDR1 SEHNR and CDR2 FQNEAQ (reference sequence). CDR3 coding DNA: TGTGCCAGCAGCTCGGGACAGGGGAGGTCAGATACGCAGTATTTT. It specifies CASSSGQGRSDTQYF. Combining the CDR3 with reference TRBV7-9 and TRBJ2-3 gives the whole variable domain DTGVSQNPRHKITKRGQNVTFRCDPISEHNRLYWYRQTLGQGPEFLTYFQNEAQLEKSRLLSDRFSAERPKGSFSTLEIQRTEQGDSAMYLCASSSGQGRSDTQYFGPGTRLTVL.

The V gene is TRBV7-2, the J gene TRBJ2-1; possible D gene TRBD1, 6 bases. The CDR3 spans 15 residues. Germline-derived CDR1 and CDR2 are SGHTA and FQGNSA. V was pared by 2 bases and J by 4 bases, with 12 bases between. CDR3 sequence: CASSLSGALYNEQFF. Here the CDR3 DNA reads TGTGCCAGCAGCTTATCAGGGGCGCTATACAATGAGCAGTTCTTC.

This clone was seen just once. At the DNA level, this CDR3 is encoded by other sequences in the same sample as well. This chain's CDR3 is CASSAGGTQYF. The CDR3 DNA reads as TGTGCCAGCAGCGCGGGGGGGACCCAGTACTTC. V is TRBV9 and J is TRBJ2-5; the match to TRBD2 covers 7 bases. Looked up from germline, CDR1 is SGDLS and CDR2 is YYNGEE. The length of the CDR3 is 11 residues. J was trimmed by 7 bases and V by 3 bases; bases with no gene match: 0.

This clone is a singleton in its sample. V is TRBV9 and J is TRBJ2-1; TRBD1 matches 9 bases. This CDR3 contains 15 residues. The V gene's germline CDR1 is SGDLS and CDR2 YYNGEE. The junction had 4 bases not matched to a gene; V was cut back by 3 bases and J by 3 bases. The CDR3 spells CASSERTGDYNEQFF. The CDR3 coding sequence is TGTGCCAGCAGCGAGAGGACAGGGGACTACAATGAGCAGTTCTTC.

CDR3 DNA: TGTGCCAGCAGCGTAGGACTCACAGATACGCAGTATTTT. Its translation: CASSVGLTDTQYF. V is TRBV9 and J is TRBJ2-3; D is unresolved. The CDR3 has 13 amino acids. Germline CDR1 SGDLS, CDR2 YYNGEE. V lost 0 bases and J 2 bases, leaving 4 bases between the germline ends.